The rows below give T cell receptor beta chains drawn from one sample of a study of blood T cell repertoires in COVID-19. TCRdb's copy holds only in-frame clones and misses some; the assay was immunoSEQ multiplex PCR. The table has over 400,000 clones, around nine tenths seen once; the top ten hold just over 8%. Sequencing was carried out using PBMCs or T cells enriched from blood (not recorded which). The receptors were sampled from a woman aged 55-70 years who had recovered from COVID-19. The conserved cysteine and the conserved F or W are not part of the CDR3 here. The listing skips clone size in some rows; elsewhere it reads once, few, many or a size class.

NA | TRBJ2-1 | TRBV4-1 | ASSPRQGNGNEQF
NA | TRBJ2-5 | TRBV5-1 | ASSSGQDQETQY
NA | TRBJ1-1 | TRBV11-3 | ASSLGQEAF
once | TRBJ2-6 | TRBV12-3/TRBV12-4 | AVRVSGANVLT
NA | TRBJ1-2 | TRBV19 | ASSIENRVAGYT
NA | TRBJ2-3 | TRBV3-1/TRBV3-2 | ASSQDSGGDLATDTQY
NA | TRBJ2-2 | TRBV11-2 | ASSLGYRDLSTNTGELF
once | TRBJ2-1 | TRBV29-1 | SADDRGYNEQF
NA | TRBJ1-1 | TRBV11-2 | ASSLVAEAF
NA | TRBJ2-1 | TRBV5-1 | ASSLGELAVNEQF
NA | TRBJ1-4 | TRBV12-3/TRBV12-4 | ASSLSAGKLF
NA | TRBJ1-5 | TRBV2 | ASSGQGVYSNQPQH
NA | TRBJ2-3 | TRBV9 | ASSARTGATDTQY
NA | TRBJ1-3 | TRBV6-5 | ASIRAAGQGNTIY
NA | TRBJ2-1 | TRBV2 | ASGGISSYNEQF
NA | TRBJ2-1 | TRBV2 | ASSDQGIPYNEQF
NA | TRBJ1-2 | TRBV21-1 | ASRRTACYGYT
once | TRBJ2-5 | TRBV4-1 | ASSHPGREWETQY
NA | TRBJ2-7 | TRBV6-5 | ASSPWSGLSYEQY
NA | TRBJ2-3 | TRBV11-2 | ASSWTSGVYSTDTQY
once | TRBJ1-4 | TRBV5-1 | ASSLAGGNEKLF
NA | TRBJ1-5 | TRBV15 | ATSRAGNQPQH
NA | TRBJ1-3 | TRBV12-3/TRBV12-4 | ASIPGGGNTIY
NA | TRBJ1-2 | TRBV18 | ASSQYTGTDYGYT
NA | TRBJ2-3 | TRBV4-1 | ASSQDREDTQY
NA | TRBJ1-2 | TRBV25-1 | ASRGDRGDYGYT
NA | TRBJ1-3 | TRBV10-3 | AIAGSGNTIY
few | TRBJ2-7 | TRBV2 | ASKWDRTGEQY
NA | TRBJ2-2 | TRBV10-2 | ASSDPRGGGPGELF
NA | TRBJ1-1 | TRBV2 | ASSDTSPNTEAF
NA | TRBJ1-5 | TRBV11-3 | ARQGQAVINQPQH
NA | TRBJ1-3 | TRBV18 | ASSPAGGYSGNTIY
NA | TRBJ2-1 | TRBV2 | ASSAPGSGGAYNEQF
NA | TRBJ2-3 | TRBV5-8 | ASSLGQGGLTDTQY
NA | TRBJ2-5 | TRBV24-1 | ATSDPNLRRGHQETQY
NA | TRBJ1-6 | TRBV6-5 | ASTQGWGNSPLH
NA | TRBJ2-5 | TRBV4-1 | ASSQGGWETQY
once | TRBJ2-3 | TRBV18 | ASSPQKTGSTDTQY
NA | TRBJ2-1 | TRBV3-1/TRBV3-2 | ASSPPTSGGTNEQF
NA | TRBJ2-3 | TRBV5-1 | ASSLGLAGYTDTQY
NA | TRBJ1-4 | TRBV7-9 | ASSLAVTLNEKLF
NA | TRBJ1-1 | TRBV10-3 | AISRTEAF
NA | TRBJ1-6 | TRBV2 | ASSGQGRTSPLH
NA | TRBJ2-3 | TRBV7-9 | ASSFYVGGGSTDTQY
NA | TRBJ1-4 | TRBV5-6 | ASSFGAGEKLF
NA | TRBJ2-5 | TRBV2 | ASITGTSGTQY
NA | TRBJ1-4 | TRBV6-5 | ASRGTGREKLF
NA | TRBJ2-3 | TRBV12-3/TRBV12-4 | ASSLGLNTQY
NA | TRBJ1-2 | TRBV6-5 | ASSPNTNYGYT
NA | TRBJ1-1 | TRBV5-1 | ASSKLRYDRGKTEAF
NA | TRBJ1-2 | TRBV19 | ASSISQGANYGYT
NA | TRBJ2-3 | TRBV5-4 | ASSLGSGESTDTQY
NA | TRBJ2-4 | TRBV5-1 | ASSLELAGALAKNIQY
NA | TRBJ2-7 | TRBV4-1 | ASSQTYVGTGHAEQY
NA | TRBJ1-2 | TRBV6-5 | ASSYSGTVNGYT
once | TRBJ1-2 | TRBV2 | ASTGPERSGYGYT
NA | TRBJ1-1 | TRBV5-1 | ASSRGQLNTEAF
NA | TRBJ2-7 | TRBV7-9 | ASSPMVAGRGEQY